This T cell receptor beta chain was identified during a study of cytomegalovirus exposure and HLA in healthy donors (TCRdb year 2017). In terms of the full investigation: According to an earlier analysis of 550 to 750 of the donors, 150 million to 200 million T cells yielded 120 million or so unique TCR beta sequences and approximately 300 Gb of sequence data. A later analysis re-analyzed previously published TCR beta repertoires from 660 or so donors and added high-resolution HLA genotyping to study TCR occurrence patterns. Alongside the repertoire data, information on donor age, sex, ethnicity and CMV serostatus was compiled. Typing coverage varied by locus: about 629-640 donors for A, B, C, DRB1 and DQB1; approximately 500 for DQA1; nearly 610 for DPA1; 450 to 480 for DPB1. The study combined high-throughput TCR immunosequencing, statistical association of individual TCRs with disease status, and machine learning to predict cytomegalovirus infection status. Among around 400 genotyped donors of the cohort, an average of about 240,000 unique TCR beta nucleotide sequences were sequenced per donor, approximately 20% of them non-productive. The study aimed to test whether signatures of past pathogen exposure could be identified by cataloging public T cell receptors. An earlier analysis of 587 of the donors used high-throughput TCR beta sequencing to judge whether each TCR beta V gene segment behaved as functional or pseudogenic. Because of strong linkage in the cohort, four to six DR-DQ haplotypes were treated as single units for association and clustering. The T cell repertoires of several hundred subjects were profiled by immunosequencing and related to cytomegalovirus serostatus. Of the roughly 400 genotyped donors, 81% fell in the genetic ancestry cluster associated with self-reported Caucasian donors. Both class I and class II loci were covered by HLA typing, at four-digit resolution. Besides the first cohort of under 700 subjects, a separate validation cohort made up of over 100 different subjects was used. The later analysis used no new phenotypic data to find candidate immune exposures, relying instead on TCR beta sequences and their occurrence across donors. Every repertoire in the discovery cohort had been generated on one and the same sequencing platform. About 280 gigabases of sequencing data and 75 million to 85 million unique TCR sequences made up an early release that covered about 640 HLA-typed donors. Genome-wide SNP genotypes for about 65% of the 666 donors were used in a later genetic analysis, which treated that subset as a discovery cohort.

In regard to this clone: The specificity of this receptor is unknown. Per-nucleotide qualities are absent, and no much larger clonotype sits a single base away.

Points the paper makes about the study in general: CMV serostatus was the only immune exposure information available for the cohort. Linkage disequilibrium might explain the correlated functional status among segregating V segments, but an unknown experimental factor could not be excluded. When HLA alleles, especially DR and DQ, strongly co-occurred, attributing TCR associations to individual alleles was difficult. Compared with the 666-donor mean, donors in an Asian-associated ancestry cluster had fewer N-insertions in productive TCRs, according to a later genetic analysis. Cytomegalovirus status was reported to be diagnosed by the classifier with high specificity and sensitivity in both the original and validation cohorts. According to the authors, the approach could potentially be generalized to other disease states and immunological phenotypes. Some IMGT-functional V segments, including TRBV6-2 and TRBV6-3, could not be distinguished by the 87-base-pair reads and were therefore excluded. A later genetic analysis associated a missense DCLRE1C variant with V-gene and J-gene trimming of TCR beta chains, and an independent cohort replicated the association. In this cohort, only TCR beta chains were sequenced, and detectable features were limited by the absence of alpha or paired-chain data. Broadly in line with IMGT annotations, most TCR beta V segments showed up in productive rearrangements about 90% or about 30% of the time in an earlier analysis of several hundred of the donors. Because HLA typing was missing for some donors at each locus, association tests included only the typed subset. A further reported finding was that TCR beta sequences accurately predicted the HLA-A and HLA-B alleles for most subjects in the first cohort. A few of the identified cytomegalovirus-associated TCR beta chains were confirmed in vitro to be specific for cytomegalovirus antigens. According to a later analysis, parvovirus B19, influenza, CMV and Epstein-Barr virus appeared linked to several top co-occurrence clusters. The study gave a list of 150 to 200 TCR beta chains associated with cytomegalovirus. A later analysis found that TCR association rates varied across HLA loci, with DRB1 alleles showing the most associated TCRs and HLA-C alleles the fewest. Because counts were too low, about 17 rarely observed V segments, including chromosome 9 orphons, were excluded from the earlier analysis of 587 of the donors. Most TCR sequences were observed very rarely across donors, whereas some public TCRs were present in many individuals. At a false discovery rate of 0.05, a later analysis linked under 20,000 TCR beta sequences to specific HLA alleles. In a later analysis, HLA-associated TCR beta chains showed more clonal expansion and lower generation probabilities than non-associated chains that were equally common. A cluster of highly shared sequence variants was judged likely to be a technical artifact of the sequencing pipeline. Sequencing depth was assumed to be roughly uniform across donors in the presence/absence analyses, though that assumption may not hold. According to a later analysis, most CMV-associated TCR beta chains appeared to be HLA-restricted, and the HLA associations seemed to be driven largely by CMV exposure.

Per the germline V gene, KGHSH is the CDR1 and LQKENI is the CDR2. Inclusive of the bounding cysteine and phenylalanine, the CDR3 is 16 residues long. This entry keeps only the CDR3 DNA: 48 bases, framed from base 1. At the junction V is shortened by 5 bases and J by 0 bases, with 14 bases in between. Library method: the immunoSEQ multiplex PCR assay. The multiplex PCR relied on a mix of 60 forward primers for TCR Vbeta segments and 13 reverse primers for TCR Jbeta segments. The CDR3 region of rearranged TCR beta genes was amplified from genomic DNA with a multiplex PCR assay. Amplified TCR beta libraries were sequenced as 87-base-pair reads on the Illumina HiSeq System. The authors' analysis ran thus. A later analysis tallied 80 million to 95 million unique TCR beta chains across the approximately 670 repertoires, and approximately 9.9 million of those chains were shared by two or more donors. Raw reads were error-corrected and collapsed into unique sequences with a nearest-neighbor algorithm that merged closely related sequences to remove PCR and sequencing errors. V, D and J gene segments were assigned by aligning CDR3 sequences to IMGT reference sequences. For a sequence to be retained, a match of at least six nucleotides was required to both a V gene segment and a J gene segment. A rearrangement counted as productive if the CDR3 had no stop codons and remained in frame with V and J, and every other rearrangement counted as non-productive. Following IMGT convention, CDR3 was defined as the stretch from the second conserved V-encoded cysteine up to the conserved J-encoded phenylalanine. Sequences without an unambiguous match to a single V gene segment were excluded from the earlier analysis of several hundred of the donors. In an earlier analysis of 450 to 750 of the donors, a V segment was called functional when productive rearrangements were above 56.7%, and segregating when the standard deviation between donors exceeded 5%. A statistical classification framework was built for diagnosing cytomegalovirus status from the catalog of TCR beta chain sequences. In a later analysis, V and J genes were assigned by comparing TCR nucleotide sequences against IMGT/GENE-DB human TR gene sequences. Using the TCRdist pipeline, a later analysis assigned CDR3 sequences along with most-parsimonious VDJ recombination scenarios. In a later analysis, each TCR beta chain was defined by its CDR3 amino acid sequence together with its V-gene family, and reads without a unique V-gene family were excluded. To address suspected cross-contamination and a sequencing artifact, a later analysis removed 450 to 700 highly shared, low-generation-probability nucleotide sequences. For each public chain, a later analysis derived a clonal expansion index from normalized ranks of inferred template counts within each repertoire. In a later analysis, generation probabilities were computed with a VDJ recombination model fitted to out-of-frame rearrangements, and the resulting probabilities were checked against IGoR. Hypergeometric tests were used in a later analysis to score TCR-TCR, TCR-HLA and TCR-CMV co-occurrence, with a repertoire-size bias correction applied to the TCR pairs. In a later analysis, false discovery rates were estimated by permuting HLA or CMV assignments 20 times. In a later analysis, co-occurring TCRs were grouped using DBSCAN, and TCRdist sequence similarity was added for clustering within HLA-allele-positive subsets. Co-occurrence clustering excluded repertoires with fewer than 30,000 or more than 120,000 public chains, plus five with anomalous nucleotide sharing. TCRdb obtained this table from immuneACCESS and retained in-frame rearrangements with V and J assigned. These tables miss some clones; where compared with another copy, unresolved V genes account for less than half of the shortfall, and the remainder is unexplained. The V and J calls and clone size come from that table; D and trimming were worked out from the DNA. The sample table lists about 150,000 clones, 75% to 80% of them with a count of one. Clones ranked in the top ten supply about 1.8% of the sample.

The cohort consisted of hundreds of healthy bone marrow donors. Cohort members were all nominally healthy when sampled, although unrecorded immune exposures were likely present. The donor tested CMV seronegative, placing the donor among the 350 or so seronegative members of the cohort. Each donor provided a peripheral blood sample, and peripheral blood mononuclear cells were used for TCR beta sequencing. Genomic DNA extraction from the blood cell samples was performed with the Qiagen DNeasy Blood Extraction Kit. The sequence came from a woman aged 25 to 39 in good health and CMV-seronegative. In this chain, TRBV18 is recombined with TRBJ1-3, and perhaps TRBD1 as D gene, on 6 matching bases. The source material was PBMCs. The CDR3 is CASSKDRLDSGNTIYF. The DNA sequence follows: TGTGCCAGCTCAAAAGACAGGTTGGACTCTGGAAACACCATATATTTT.